The sequence of this T cell receptor (beta chain) was determined in a study of shared clonotypes between healthy human individuals. At the level of the study: Ranging from 18 to 49 in age, donors were two women and three men.

The CDR3 sequence is 15 residues long. Unmatched junction bases numbered 7, after V lost 4 bases and J lost 4 bases. Germline values: CDR1 SGHDT, CDR2 YYEEEE. Study-level findings and limits: Sharing across four donors was highest in naive CD4 (approximately 5%) and lowest in memory CD8 (roughly 0.4%).

Comments on this clone: Its antigen remains unidentified.

Assay used: immunoSEQ multiplex PCR; TCRdb lists only in-frame clones, some missing. The sample carries approximately 120,000 clones, around 65% recorded once. Donors, healthy HIV-negative adults, lacked recent acute infections or vaccinations. In CD8 memory, CD45RO+ cells were put together with CCR7-negative CD45RA+ TemRA cells. Sequenced input: memory CD8+ T cells sorted from blood. Described subset: CD45RO+ cells pooled with CCR7-negative TemRA cells. The sequence derives from a woman in her twenties or thirties in good health. This chain joins TRBV5-6 and TRBJ2-1; 8 nucleotides align to TRBD2. CDR3 DNA sequence: TGTGCCAGCAGCCCCGGCCGGGGGGGGTACAATGAGCAGTTCTTC. Protein product: CASSPGRGGYNEQFF.